This T cell receptor (beta chain) was found in a study of naive and memory T cell subsets. There are 13 residues in the CDR3. The germline CDR1 and CDR2 sequences are SEHNR and FQNEAQ (reference sequence). V was shortened by 7 bases and J by 1 base, with 9 bases between the two germline ends. Two oligonucleotides, mixed equimolar, formed the beta constant-region primer covering TRBC1 and TRBC2. The ligated cDNA underwent four PCR rounds using SP2 and nested alpha and beta constant-region primers. TCRdb independently ran MiXCR on the UMI-ligation and nested PCR reads; one entry per CDR3 protein. The repertoire consists of approximately 80,000 distinct CDR3 sequences, with 8% to 9.5% occurring once and the leading ten covering roughly 1.2%.

This rearrangement joins TRBV7-9 to TRBJ2-3; D remains unclear. What was sequenced was naive CD8+ T cells from blood. This sequence originates from a human donor in good health. The CDR3 protein is CASTVDRTDTQYF. In DNA form, the CDR3 reads TGTGCCAGCACGGTAGATCGCACAGATACGCAGTATTTT. Full variable domain (outside the CDR3, taken from reference TRBV7-9 and TRBJ2-3): DTGVSQNPRHKITKRGQNVTFRCDPISEHNRLYWYRQTLGQGPEFLTYFQNEAQLEKSRLLSDRFSAERPKGSFSTLEIQRTEQGDSAMYLCASTVDRTDTQYFGPGTRLTVL.